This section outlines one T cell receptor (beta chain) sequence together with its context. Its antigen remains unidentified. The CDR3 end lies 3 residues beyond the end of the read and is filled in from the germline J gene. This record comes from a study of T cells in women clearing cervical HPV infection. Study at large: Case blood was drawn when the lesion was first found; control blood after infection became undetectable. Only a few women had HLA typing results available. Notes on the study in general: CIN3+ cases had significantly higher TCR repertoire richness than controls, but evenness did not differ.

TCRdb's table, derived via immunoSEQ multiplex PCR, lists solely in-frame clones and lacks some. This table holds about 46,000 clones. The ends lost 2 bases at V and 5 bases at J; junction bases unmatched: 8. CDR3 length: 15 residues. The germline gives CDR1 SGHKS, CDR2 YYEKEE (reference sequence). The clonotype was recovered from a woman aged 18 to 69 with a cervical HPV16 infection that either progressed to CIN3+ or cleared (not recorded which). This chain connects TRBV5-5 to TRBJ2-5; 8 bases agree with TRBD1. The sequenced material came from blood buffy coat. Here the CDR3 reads CASSFGQGSAETQYF. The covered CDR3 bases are TGTGCCAGCAGCTTCGGACAGGGAAGTGCCGAGACC.